This entry features one T cell receptor (beta chain) sequence. Its antigen is unidentified. This CDR3 is built from 13 residues. Per the germline V gene, CDR1 is SQVTM and CDR2 is ANQGSEA. The V end was cut by 5 bases, the J end by 2 bases, with 12 bases between. The data belong to a study of T cell responses to AZD1222 COVID-19 vaccine. Study findings and constraints: Most donors were white British and more were female, and clonal diversity was possibly underestimated. Without day 14 samples, only post-peak T cell repertoires were studied. Spike-specific TCR breadth rose after two AZD1222 doses, and depth rose as well.

TCRdb keeps only in-frame clones here, not all; method: immunoSEQ multiplex PCR. The sample has 110,000 or so clones; approximately 88% are singletons. Sample: peripheral blood, taken 28 days after the second AZD1222 dose. This clonotype was sampled from an adult who received the AZD1222 COVID-19 vaccine. The rearrangement joins TRBV29-1 to TRBJ1-1; D is unresolved. The CDR3 reads CSVRSDANTEAFF. The CDR3 region has the DNA TGCAGCGTTCGTTCTGATGCTAACACTGAAGCTTTCTTT.